This passage covers 10 T cell receptor beta chains from one sample sequenced in a study of OX40 agonist ivuxolimab in advanced cancers. Profiled with immunoSEQ multiplex PCR; TCRdb holds only in-frame clones, not every one. The data hold tens of thousands of clones, with 86% observed a single time. This specimen was CD4+ or CD8+ T cells sorted from blood, taken in a trial of the OX40 agonist ivuxolimab. Receptors originate from an adult with an advanced solid tumor such as melanoma, head and neck, liver or kidney cancer.

The chain employs TRBV5-5 and TRBJ1-1; D gene ambiguous. Trimming took 6 bases from V and 5 from J, leaving 20 bases between them. Germline V lookup: CDR1 SGHKS, CDR2 YYEKEE (reference sequence). The CDR3 totals 15 residues. The CDR3 sequence is CASTYRVPDGTEAFF. The CDR3 nucleotides are TGTGCCAGCACTTACCGGGTCCCGGATGGAACTGAAGCTTTCTTT.

This clone came up once. The rearrangement joins TRBV5-4 to TRBJ1-1; D possibly corresponds to TRBD1 (5 bases). CDR3 length: 16 amino acids. CDR1 and CDR2 (germline): SGHNT, YYREEE (reference sequence). Trimming took 0 bases from V and 2 from J, leaving 14 bases between them. CDR3 in DNA: TGTGCCAGCAGCTTGGATCCAGGGACCACCAACACTGAAGCTTTCTTT. Translation gives CASSLDPGTTNTEAFF. The variable domain in full, with the rest retrieved from reference TRBV5-4 and TRBJ1-1, is ETGVTQSPTHLIKTRGQQVTLRCSSQSGHNTVSWYQQALGQGPQFIFQYYREEENGRGNFPPRFSGLQFPNYSSELNVNALELDDSALYLCASSLDPGTTNTEAFFGQGTRLTVV.

Concerning this clone itself: The same CDR3 can be traced to other DNA sequences in this sample. The V call is TRBV6-5, the J call TRBJ2-7; 7 bases are a match to TRBD1. Germline V gene lookup returns CDR1 MNHEY and CDR2 SVGAGI. V lost 2 bases to trimming and J lost 3 bases; unmatched junction nucleotides: 4. The CDR3 covers 14 residues. DNA for the CDR3: TGTGCCAGCAGTTACACACGACAGGGCTACGAGCAGTACTTC. Translated, it gives CASSYTRQGYEQYF.

J is TRBJ1-2 and V is TRBV7-2; TRBD1 matches 8 bases. Losses at the gene ends were 1 base for V and 6 bases for J; bases not matched to a gene: 7. The CDR3 has 15 amino acids. From germline, CDR1 is SGHTA and CDR2 FQGNSA. CDR3 in amino acids: CASSLDPQGANGYTF. In DNA form, the CDR3 reads TGTGCCAGCAGCTTAGACCCCCAGGGGGCGAATGGCTACACCTTC.

The chain links TRBV2 to TRBJ2-1; tentative D call: TRBD1 (6 bases). This CDR3 contains 12 residues. Germline CDR1 reads SNHLY; CDR2 reads FYNNEI. Trimming cost V 8 bases and J 6 bases, with 11 bases left between them. CDR3 residues: CASEVGGNEQFF. The CDR3 DNA reads TGTGCCAGCGAGGTAGGGGGCAATGAGCAGTTCTTC.

The chain's CDR3 is CASAPVGYEQYF. As DNA, the CDR3 is TGTGCCAGCGCCCCGGTCGGTTACGAGCAGTACTTC. The chain couples TRBV6-6 to TRBJ2-7; no clear D gene. The V gene's germline CDR1 is MNHNY and CDR2 SVGAGI (reference sequence). This CDR3 contains 12 residues. V dropped 8 bases and J dropped 4 bases, with 12 bases sitting between them.

This clone was observed a single time. This chain connects TRBV4-1 to TRBJ2-1; 7 bases agree with TRBD2. The CDR3 has 15 amino acids. Trimming took 6 bases from V and 8 from J; bases not matched to a gene: 13. The germline V gene has CDR1 MGHRA and CDR2 YSYEKL. The DNA of the CDR3 is TGCGCCAGCAGACGCGGGGCTAGCGGTCCGGATGAGCAGTTCTTC. Its translation: CASRRGASGPDEQFF.

The V and J genes are TRBV5-6 and TRBJ1-6, with a possible D match to TRBD1 (6 bases). The V end lost 4 bases, the J end lost 7 bases, and 9 bases lay between the germline ends. CDR1 is SGHDT, CDR2 YYEEEE, per germline. This CDR3 region has 13 residues. In DNA form, the CDR3 reads TGTGCCAGCAGCAGGGGGGGAAATTCACCCCTCCACTTT. This sequence encodes CASSRGGNSPLHF.

This sequence joins TRBV7-2 and TRBJ2-1; D remains ambiguous. The ends were cut back, 2 bases at V and 8 bases at J, with 13 bases in the middle. Per the germline V gene, CDR1 is SGHTA and CDR2 is FQGNSA. CDR3 size: 14 residues. The CDR3, as DNA: TGTGCCAGCAGCTTAACGCCCCGCCCGGATGAGCAGTTCTTC. It yields the protein CASSLTPRPDEQFF.

Only a few counts were recorded for this clone. The chain employs TRBV2 and TRBJ1-6; D is ambiguous. Trimming took 0 bases from V and 3 from J, leaving 6 bases between them. The CDR3 covers 15 residues. The germline gives CDR1 SNHLY, CDR2 FYNNEI. The CDR3 sequence is CASSEASYYNSPLHF. Written as DNA, the CDR3 is TGTGCCAGCAGTGAAGCGAGCTACTATAATTCACCCCTCCACTTT.